This T cell receptor beta chain derives from a study of blood T cell repertoires in COVID-19. Overall study: Collection of acute and convalescent COVID-19 samples took place in the United States, Italy and Spain. Sample material is recorded as cDNA or gDNA derived from T cells, B-cell-depleted T cells, or PBMCs.

Authors' processing steps: Researchers report that nucleated cell counts were estimated from reference gene primer amplification. Repertoires were generated with immunoSEQ multiplex PCR, while TCRdb's copy carries only in-frame clones and drops some. V and J calls plus clone size are reproduced from that table; the DNA served to infer D and trimming. The table shows roughly 100,000 clones, with approximately 80% occurring only once. The receptor was isolated from a man between 65 and 80 years old with active or convalescent COVID-19. What was sequenced was peripheral blood.

The CDR3 spells CASRHTTSGTVNEQFF. CDR3 DNA: TGTGCCAGCAGGCATACGACTAGTGGTACGGTAAATGAGCAGTTCTTC. The rearrangement uses TRBV11-2 and TRBJ2-1; perhaps TRBD2 as D (6 bases). The V end was cut by 6 bases, the J end by 7 bases, with 22 bases between. The CDR3 is made up of 16 amino acids. Germline lookup yields CDR1 SGHAT and CDR2 FQNNGV.